The subject of this entry is one TCR beta chain. The sample originates from a study of CD8 T cells in Susac syndrome. When the RNA was reverse transcribed, random hexamers were used with an input of about 0.45 to 1 ug. TCRdb called the immunoSEQ multiplex PCR reads again in MiXCR, with one record for every CDR3 protein. Of around 130,000 distinct CDR3 sequences detected, 85% to 95% appear once; the ten largest clones hold approximately 0.11%. CDR1 and CDR2 (germline): SGHDT, YYEEEE. This CDR3 contains 13 residues. V gave up 6 bases and J gave up 8 bases; unmatched junction bases: 8. This chain links TRBV5-6 with TRBJ1-2; 9 bases match TRBD1. The sequencing input was CD4+ T cells from PBMCs. The receptor was isolated from a human donor with multiple sclerosis. CDR3 coding DNA: TGTGCCAGCAAGAGGACAGGGGATAGAGGCTACACCTTC. Translated, it gives CASKRTGDRGYTF.